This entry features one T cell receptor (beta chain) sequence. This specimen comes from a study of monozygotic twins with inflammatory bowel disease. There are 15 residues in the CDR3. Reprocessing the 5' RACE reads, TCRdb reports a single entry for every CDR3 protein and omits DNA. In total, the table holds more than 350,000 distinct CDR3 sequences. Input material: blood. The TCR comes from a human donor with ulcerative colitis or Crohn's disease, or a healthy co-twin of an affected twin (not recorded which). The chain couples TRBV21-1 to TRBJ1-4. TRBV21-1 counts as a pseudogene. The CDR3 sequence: CASSKACEGVKNCFF.